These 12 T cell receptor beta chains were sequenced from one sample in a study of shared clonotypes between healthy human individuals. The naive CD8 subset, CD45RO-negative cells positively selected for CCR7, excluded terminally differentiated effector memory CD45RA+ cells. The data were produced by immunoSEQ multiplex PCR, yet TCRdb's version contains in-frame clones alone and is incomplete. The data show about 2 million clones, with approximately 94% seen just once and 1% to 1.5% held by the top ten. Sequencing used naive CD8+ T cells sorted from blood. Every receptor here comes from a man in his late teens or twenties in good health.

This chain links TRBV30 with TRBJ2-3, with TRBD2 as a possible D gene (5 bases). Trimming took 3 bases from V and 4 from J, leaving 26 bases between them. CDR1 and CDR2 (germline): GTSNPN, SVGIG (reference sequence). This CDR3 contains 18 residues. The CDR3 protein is CAWRAPLPPGTFPDTQYF. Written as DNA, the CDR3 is TGTGCCTGGAGAGCACCTCTTCCTCCGGGAACTTTTCCAGATACGCAGTATTTT.

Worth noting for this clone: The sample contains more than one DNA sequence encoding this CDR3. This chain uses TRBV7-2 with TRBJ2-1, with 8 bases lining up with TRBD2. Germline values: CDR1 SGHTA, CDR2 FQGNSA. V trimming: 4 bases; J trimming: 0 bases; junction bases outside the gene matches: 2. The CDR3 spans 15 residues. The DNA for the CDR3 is TGTGCCAGCAGCTCAAGCGGGGGCTCCTACAATGAGCAGTTCTTC. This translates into CASSSSGGSYNEQFF.

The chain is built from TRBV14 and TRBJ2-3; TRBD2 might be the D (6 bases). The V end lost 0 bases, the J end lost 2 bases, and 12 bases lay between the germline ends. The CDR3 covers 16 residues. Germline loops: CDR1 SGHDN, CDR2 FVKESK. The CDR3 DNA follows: TGTGCCAGCAGCCAAGAGGTCGGACTACACACAGATACGCAGTATTTT. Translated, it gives CASSQEVGLHTDTQYF.

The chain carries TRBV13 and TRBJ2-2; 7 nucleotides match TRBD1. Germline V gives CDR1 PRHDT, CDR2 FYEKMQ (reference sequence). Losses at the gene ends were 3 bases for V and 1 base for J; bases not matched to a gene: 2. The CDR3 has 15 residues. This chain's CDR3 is CASSFRDRNTGELFF. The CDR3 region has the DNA TGTGCCAGCAGCTTCCGGGACAGGAACACCGGGGAGCTGTTTTTT.

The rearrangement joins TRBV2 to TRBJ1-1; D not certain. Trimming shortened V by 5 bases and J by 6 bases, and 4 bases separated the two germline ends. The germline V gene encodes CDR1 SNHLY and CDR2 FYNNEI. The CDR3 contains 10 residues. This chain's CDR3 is CASSISEAFF. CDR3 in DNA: TGTGCCAGCAGTATCTCTGAAGCTTTCTTT.

CDR3 coding DNA: TGTGCCAGCAGGATCCAGGCAAACCAAGAGACCCAGTACTTC. Translating it yields CASRIQANQETQYF. The V and J genes are TRBV6-1 and TRBJ2-5; the D is unclear. This CDR3 is built from 14 residues. V gave up 6 bases and J gave up 0 bases, with 11 bases separating them. Germline lookup yields CDR1 MNHNS and CDR2 SASEGT.

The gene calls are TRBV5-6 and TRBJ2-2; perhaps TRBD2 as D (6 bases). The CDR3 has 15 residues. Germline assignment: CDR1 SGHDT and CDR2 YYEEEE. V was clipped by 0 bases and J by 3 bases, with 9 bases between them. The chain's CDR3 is CASSLGGDDTGELFF. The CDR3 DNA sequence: TGTGCCAGCAGCTTGGGCGGGGATGACACCGGGGAGCTGTTTTTT.

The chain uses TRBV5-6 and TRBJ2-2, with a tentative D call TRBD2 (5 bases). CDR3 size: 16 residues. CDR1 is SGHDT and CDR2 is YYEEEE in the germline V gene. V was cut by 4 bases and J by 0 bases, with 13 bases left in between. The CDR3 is CASSGLGDTNTGELFF. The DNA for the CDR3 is TGTGCCAGCAGCGGTCTCGGGGATACGAACACCGGGGAGCTGTTTTTT.

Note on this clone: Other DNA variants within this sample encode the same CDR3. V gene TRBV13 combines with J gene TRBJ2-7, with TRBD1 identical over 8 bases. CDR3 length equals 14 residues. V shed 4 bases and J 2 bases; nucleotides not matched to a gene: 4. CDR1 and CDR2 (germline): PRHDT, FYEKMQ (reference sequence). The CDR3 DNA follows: TGTGCCAGCAGCTCCACAGGGGGGCCCTACGAGCAGTACTTC. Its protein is CASSSTGGPYEQYF.

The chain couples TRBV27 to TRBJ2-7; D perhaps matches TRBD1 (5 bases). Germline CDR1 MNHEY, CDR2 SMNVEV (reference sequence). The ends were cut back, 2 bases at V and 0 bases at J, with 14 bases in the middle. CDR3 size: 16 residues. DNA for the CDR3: TGTGCCAGCAGTTTACCACGACAGAGAGACTCCTACGAGCAGTACTTC. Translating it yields CASSLPRQRDSYEQYF.

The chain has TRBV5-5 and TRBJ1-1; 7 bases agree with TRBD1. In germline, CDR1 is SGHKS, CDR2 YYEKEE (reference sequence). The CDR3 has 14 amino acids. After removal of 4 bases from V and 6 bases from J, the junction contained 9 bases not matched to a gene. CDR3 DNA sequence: TGTGCCAGCAGCCCCTGGGACAGCATAGCTGAAGCTTTCTTT. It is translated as CASSPWDSIAEAFF.

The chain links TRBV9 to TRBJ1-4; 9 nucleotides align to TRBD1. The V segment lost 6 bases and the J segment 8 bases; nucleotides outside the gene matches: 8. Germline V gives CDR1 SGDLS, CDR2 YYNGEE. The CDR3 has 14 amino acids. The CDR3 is CASNRGDREEKLFF. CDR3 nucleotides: TGTGCCAGCAACAGAGGGGACAGGGAGGAAAAACTGTTTTTT.